This TCR beta chain was retrieved from a study of lymphopenia after photon versus proton radiotherapy. Whole-study results and caveats: Post-nadir TCR diversity decline inversely tracked overall survival among those who died.

This CDR3 region has 15 residues. Germline V gene lookup returns CDR1 SGDLS and CDR2 YYNGEE. V lost 3 bases and J 2 bases, leaving 14 bases between the germline ends. The repertoire was sequenced with immunoSEQ multiplex PCR; TCRdb's copy has only in-frame clones and lacks some. The table records more than 11,000 clones, 82% of them present only once. This clone was found once. Its antigen remains unknown. This sequence originates from a man aged 50 to 59 with gastric cancer. The rearrangement links TRBV9 to TRBJ1-2, with D hard to call. The sequencing here drew on peripheral blood, taken from a patient treated with photon-based radiotherapy. As DNA, the CDR3 is TGTGCCAGCAGCGCGGACCTTCGGGCAAACTATGGCTACACCTTC. Amino acid sequence: CASSADLRANYGYTF.